The 27 T cell receptor beta chains given below trace back to one sample, sequenced in a study of blood T cell repertoires in COVID-19. Produced via immunoSEQ multiplex PCR; TCRdb's table is partial and in-frame only. The table has under 200,000 clones, around 83% seen once. The sample was PBMCs or T cells enriched from blood (not recorded which). The source of these receptors is a woman between 25 and 40 years old who had been exposed to COVID-19.

CDR3 sequence reads: CASSSVGSGGKQYF. The CDR3, as DNA: TGTGCCAGCAGCTCCGTTGGTTCTGGCGGGAAGCAGTACTTC. The V call is TRBV7-2, the J call TRBJ2-7; maybe TRBD2 (6 bases). The CDR3 consists of 14 residues. With 4 bases removed from V and 8 bases from J, the gap between germline ends came to 18 bases. Germline loops: CDR1 SGHTA, CDR2 FQGNSA.

This clone has more than one count but fewer than ten. A read error may produce the germline difference seen at one junction end. CDR3 region: CASSWDRNIGELFF. CDR3 DNA: TGTGCCAGCAGTTGGGACAGAAACATCGGGGAGCTGTTTTTT. The gene calls are TRBV6-5 and TRBJ2-2; TRBD1 matches 7 bases. The CDR3 is 14 residues long. Germline V gives CDR1 MNHEY, CDR2 SVGAGI.

V and J are TRBV18 and TRBJ1-4; TRBD1 matches 7 bases. This CDR3 spans 14 amino acids. V shed 3 bases and J 4 bases; nucleotides not matched to a gene: 2. Germline CDR1 KGHSH, CDR2 LQKENI. DNA of the CDR3: TGTGCCAGCTCACCGACAGGGATTAATGAAAAACTGTTTTTT. Translation gives CASSPTGINEKLFF.

The chain combines TRBV9 with TRBJ2-3, with 12 positions matching TRBD1. CDR3 length equals 17 residues. The V gene's germline CDR1 is SGDLS and CDR2 YYNGEE. V trimming: 4 bases; J trimming: 6 bases; junction bases outside the gene matches: 12. The CDR3 protein is CASSLLHRDRGQDTQYF. In DNA form, the CDR3 reads TGTGCCAGCAGCCTTCTCCACCGGGACAGGGGGCAGGATACGCAGTATTTT.

The chain employs TRBV3-1 (or the pseudogene TRBV3-2) and TRBJ1-6, with 11 positions matching TRBD1. V lost 5 bases, J lost 6 bases, and 3 bases stayed unmatched. There are 15 residues in the CDR3. Germline CDR1 LGHDT, CDR2 YNNKEL (reference sequence). The CDR3 bases are TGTGCCAGCAGCGGACAGGGGGCCTCTAATTCACCCCTCCACTTT. This translates into CASSGQGASNSPLHF.

CDR3 in amino acids: CASSLFRGDEQFF. CDR3 nucleotides: TGTGCCAGCAGTTTATTTAGGGGTGATGAGCAGTTCTTC. The V call is TRBV27, the J call TRBJ2-1, with D perhaps matching TRBD1 (5 bases). V was trimmed by 1 base and J by 8 bases, leaving 9 bases between them. CDR1 is MNHEY, CDR2 SMNVEV, per germline (reference sequence). The CDR3 is 13 amino acids.

This rearrangement joins TRBV27 to TRBJ1-1; D unresolved. The CDR3 is made up of 15 amino acids. Trimming left V 3 bases short and J 4 bases short, with 15 bases between. The germline V gene has CDR1 MNHEY and CDR2 SMNVEV (reference sequence). Written as DNA, the CDR3 is TGTGCCAGCAGTTTCCGGGGTCGAAGCGTCACTGAAGCTTTCTTT. Residues: CASSFRGRSVTEAFF.

The V and J genes are TRBV29-1 and TRBJ2-2; 7 bases are shared with TRBD1. The CDR3 sequence is 14 residues long. The V and J ends lost 5 bases and 5 bases, in that order; junction bases with no gene match: 8. The V gene's germline CDR1 is SQVTM and CDR2 ANQGSEA. The CDR3 nucleotides read TGCAGCGTTTCCTACAGGGGCGGGACCGGGGAGCTGTTTTTT. Its translation is CSVSYRGGTGELFF.

This rearrangement joins TRBV4-1 to TRBJ1-5, with a weak D call TRBD1 (5 bases). The CDR3 extends over 14 amino acids. Trimming stripped 4 bases from V and 11 bases from J, with 18 bases between. Germline V gives CDR1 MGHRA, CDR2 YSYEKL. CDR3 in amino acids: CASSPTPQSRAQHF. DNA of the CDR3: TGCGCCAGCAGCCCCACCCCTCAGTCCAGGGCCCAGCATTTT.

The chain combines TRBV30 with TRBJ1-2; tentatively, D is TRBD1 (5 bases). Per the germline V gene, CDR1 is GTSNPN and CDR2 is SVGIG (reference sequence). The CDR3 is made up of 13 amino acids. The germline V and J ends were trimmed by 0 bases and 6 bases, with 11 bases remaining between them. The CDR3 nucleotides are TGTGCCTGGAGTGTGGAAGGGGCGGATGGCTACACCTTC. Residues: CAWSVEGADGYTF.

The chain combines TRBV5-8 with TRBJ2-3; TRBD2 is a possible D gene (6 bases). Trimming shortened V by 0 bases and J by 0 bases, and 11 bases separated the two germline ends. CDR3 length equals 16 residues. Germline V CDR1 and CDR2: SGHTS, YDEGEE. The CDR3 nucleotides are TGTGCCAGCAGCTTGGAGGGAGGTCATAGCACAGATACGCAGTATTTT. As protein: CASSLEGGHSTDTQYF.

This clone has a single count. The chain couples TRBV6-2 or TRBV6-3 to TRBJ2-1, with 9 bases matching TRBD2. Germline CDR1 is MNHEY and CDR2 is SVGEGT. The trim removed 4 bases at V and 7 bases at J, leaving 8 bases unmatched. The CDR3 is 15 amino acids. This chain's CDR3 is CASSLERGVMNEQFF. CDR3 DNA sequence: TGTGCCAGCAGTTTGGAGCGGGGGGTTATGAATGAGCAGTTCTTC.

The chain joins TRBV7-9 to TRBJ2-3; TRBD2 might be the D (5 bases). This CDR3 is 15 amino acids long. Germline assignment: CDR1 SEHNR and CDR2 FQNEAQ (reference sequence). Trimming removed 2 bases at V and 2 bases at J, with 11 bases between. CDR3 DNA sequence: TGTGCCAGCAGCTTACTCGGGGTCGACACAGATACGCAGTATTTT. Residues: CASSLLGVDTDTQYF.

The genes are TRBV4-1 and TRBJ1-5, with a weak D call TRBD1 (5 bases). The CDR3 contains 16 residues. V was trimmed by 3 bases and J by 0 bases, leaving 12 bases between them. CDR1 and CDR2 from the germline V gene are MGHRA and YSYEKL. The CDR3: CASSQLTEYSNQPQHF. The CDR3 DNA reads as TGCGCCAGCAGCCAGCTGACAGAATATAGCAATCAGCCCCAGCATTTT.

This chain uses TRBV9 with TRBJ1-6; possible D gene TRBD1, 6 bases. This CDR3 region has 16 residues. Per germline, CDR1 SGDLS and CDR2 YYNGEE. V lost 0 bases to trimming and J lost 2 bases, with 9 bases between them. As DNA, the CDR3 is TGTGCCAGCAGCGTAGAAGGGGACACCTATAATTCACCCCTCCACTTT. Amino acids: CASSVEGDTYNSPLHF.

The CDR3 DNA sequence: TGTGCCAGCAGTCCTATACTAGGGATGGGTGAGCAGTTCTTC. As protein: CASSPILGMGEQFF. The chain employs TRBV25-1 and TRBJ2-1, with a tentative D call TRBD2 (5 bases). The CDR3 covers 14 residues. Germline V lookup: CDR1 MGHDK, CDR2 SYGVNS. Trimming cost V 5 bases and J 9 bases, with 17 bases left between them.

The rearrangement joins TRBV6-2 or TRBV6-3 to TRBJ1-2; 7 bases fit TRBD1. CDR1 is MNHEY, CDR2 SVGEGT, per germline. This CDR3 comprises 14 residues. Losses at the gene ends were 2 bases for V and 8 bases for J; bases not matched to a gene: 8. DNA of the CDR3: TGTGCCAGCAGTTACGACGAGGGGGCAAGGGGCTACACCTTC. Translation gives CASSYDEGARGYTF.

V and J are TRBV5-1 and TRBJ2-2, with TRBD2 matching 11 bases. Germline CDR1 and CDR2: SGHRS and YFSETQ. The CDR3 is 18 residues long. With V trimmed by 4 bases and J by 1 base, 9 bases remained unmatched. CDR3 nucleotides: TGCGCCAGCAGCCCAAGGTCTAGCGGGGGGCAGAACACCGGGGAGCTGTTTTTT. Its translation: CASSPRSSGGQNTGELFF. Supplemented by reference TRBV5-1 and TRBJ2-2, the full variable domain reads KAGVTQTPRYLIKTRGQQVTLSCSPISGHRSVSWYQQTPGQGLQFLFEYFSETQRNKGNFPGRFSGRQFSNSRSEMNVSTLELGDSALYLCASSPRSSGGQNTGELFFGEGSRLTVL.

The chain is built from TRBV11-2 and TRBJ2-3; D is unclear. Germline V lookup: CDR1 SGHAT, CDR2 FQNNGV. V was cut by 0 bases and J by 4 bases, with 8 bases left in between. This CDR3 spans 14 amino acids. CDR3 nucleotides: TGTGCCAGCAGCTTAGAACCCTACTCAGATACGCAGTATTTT. This encodes CASSLEPYSDTQYF. The whole variable domain, remainder taken from reference TRBV11-2 and TRBJ2-3, is EAGVAQSPRYKIIEKRQSVAFWCNPISGHATLYWYQQILGQGPKLLIQFQNNGVVDDSQLPKDRFSAERLKGVDSTLKIQPAKLEDSAVYLCASSLEPYSDTQYFGPGTRLTVL.

The chain uses TRBV9 and TRBJ2-7; TRBD1 agrees at 7 bases. CDR1 is SGDLS and CDR2 is YYNGEE in the germline V gene. The ends lost 4 bases at V and 3 bases at J; junction bases unmatched: 13. The length of the CDR3 is 16 residues. The CDR3 protein is CASSPNSGTVDYEQYF. In DNA, the CDR3 is TGTGCCAGCAGCCCGAACTCCGGGACAGTGGACTACGAGCAGTACTTC. The complete variable domain, with remaining parts taken from reference TRBV9 and TRBJ2-7, reads DSGVTQTPKHLITATGQRVTLRCSPRSGDLSVYWYQQSLDQGLQFLIQYYNGEERAKGNILERFSAQQFPDLHSELNLSSLELGDSALYFCASSPNSGTVDYEQYFGPGTRLTVT.

This clone was seen a few times. This chain links TRBV2 with TRBJ1-4; D perhaps matches TRBD1 (6 bases). The CDR3 is 15 amino acids. Germline CDR1 is SNHLY and CDR2 is FYNNEI. The V gene lost 5 bases and the J gene lost 8 bases, with 18 bases spanning the gap. The CDR3 DNA reads TGTGCCAGCAGTCTCGGCCCAGGGGAGGGAGAAAAACTGTTTTTT. Translating it yields CASSLGPGEGEKLFF.

The chain couples TRBV11-1 to TRBJ2-5; D unclear. Trimming stripped 4 bases from V and 1 base from J, with 10 bases between. The CDR3 sequence is 14 residues long. Germline V gene sequence: CDR1 SGHAT, CDR2 FQDESV (reference sequence). CDR3 in DNA: TGTGCCAGCAGCTATGGGTTAGCCCAAGAGACCCAGTACTTC. It specifies CASSYGLAQETQYF.

The chain has TRBV7-3 and TRBJ2-1; D gene unclear. CDR3 length equals 15 residues. V lost 4 bases and J lost 0, with 10 bases in between. Germline CDR1 and CDR2: SGHTA and FQGTGA. The CDR3 is CASSSEASSYNEQFF. CDR3 bases: TGTGCCAGCAGCTCAGAAGCGAGCTCCTACAATGAGCAGTTCTTC.

This sequence joins TRBV7-9 and TRBJ2-7; a possible D gene is TRBD2 (7 bases). The CDR3 is 14 amino acids. Deletions cut 6 bases from V and 4 bases from J, with 16 bases between. Germline V gives CDR1 SEHNR, CDR2 FQNEAQ (reference sequence). Here the CDR3 DNA reads TGTGCCAGCAGTTCCAATAGGGGGGGTTACGAGCAGTACTTC. Residues: CASSSNRGGYEQYF.

The chain has TRBV6-5 and TRBJ1-5, with D unresolved. The CDR3 loop spans 13 amino acids. Trimming pared 2 bases from V and 4 bases from J, leaving 6 bases between. Germline V gene data show CDR1 as MNHEY and CDR2 as SVGAGI. CDR3 sequence (DNA): TGTGCCAGCAGTTACGGCTGGAATCAGCCCCAGCATTTT. Its protein product is CASSYGWNQPQHF.

The V call is TRBV23-1, the J call TRBJ1-2; D is unclear. TRBV23-1 is an ORF, with its function uncertain. The CDR3 totals 12 residues. With 7 bases removed from V and 2 bases from J, the gap between germline ends came to 8 bases. The DNA of the CDR3 is TGCGCCAGCATCAAACAGAACTATGGCTACACCTTC. Translated: CASIKQNYGYTF.

The rearrangement links TRBV19 to TRBJ1-5, with TRBD1 as a possible D gene (5 bases). CDR3 length: 15 residues. Germline loops: CDR1 LNHDA, CDR2 SQIVND (reference sequence). Trimming pared 1 base from V and 5 bases from J, leaving 12 bases between. The CDR3 DNA follows: TGTGCCAGTAGTATAGGGTTGACAGCTTATCAGCCCCAGCATTTT. This codes for CASSIGLTAYQPQHF.